What follows are 14 T cell receptor beta chains derived from one specimen sequenced in a study of shared clonotypes between healthy human individuals. Libraries were prepared by immunoSEQ multiplex PCR; TCRdb keeps only in-frame clonotypes and omits some of them. Found here are about 490,000 clones, about 78% of them singletons; the top ten hold approximately 12%. The sequencing sample was made of PBMCs. Receptors were obtained from a woman aged 35 to 49 in good health. Some clones in this sample may be carry-over from other donors' samples.

The chain recombines TRBV5-1 with TRBJ2-1, with TRBD2 matching over 13 bases. V lost 4 bases to trimming and J lost 10 bases; unmatched junction nucleotides: 8. The CDR3 covers 15 residues. Germline lookup yields CDR1 SGHRS and CDR2 YFSETQ. CDR3 DNA sequence: TGCGCCAGCAGCCTGACTAGCGGGAGGACTAACGAGCAGTTCTTC. This encodes CASSLTSGRTNEQFF.

The genes are TRBV27 and TRBJ2-3; 7 nucleotides align to TRBD2. The CDR3 is 17 residues long. The V gene's germline CDR1 is MNHEY and CDR2 SMNVEV (reference sequence). Germline trimming cut 4 bases from V and 9 bases from J; bases unmatched to any gene: 19. CDR3 bases: TGTGCCAGCAGTTCCCTTCGGGCGAGCGGGGCCTCGGAGACGCAGTATTTT. Translation: CASSSLRASGASETQYF.

This chain joins TRBV18 and TRBJ2-3; no definite D call. Trimming removed 1 base from V and 2 bases from J, with 7 bases in between. Germline V CDR1 and CDR2: KGHSH, LQKENI. The CDR3 has 14 residues. This CDR3 is CASSPLQSTDTQYF. The DNA for the CDR3 is TGTGCCAGCTCACCACTACAGTCCACAGATACGCAGTATTTT.

This chain uses TRBV28 with TRBJ1-4; 7 positions agree with TRBD1. The CDR3 extends over 15 amino acids. CDR1 MDHEN and CDR2 SYDVKM come from the germline V gene. With V trimmed by 2 bases and J by 6 bases, 6 bases remained unmatched. The CDR3 DNA reads as TGTGCCAGCAGTTTAGCGTCAGGGGGGCATGAAAAACTGTTTTTT. Protein product: CASSLASGGHEKLFF. Using reference TRBV28 and TRBJ1-4 for the parts outside the CDR3, the full variable domain is DVKVTQSSRYLVKRTGEKVFLECVQDMDHENMFWYRQDPGLGLRLIYFSYDVKMKEKGDIPEGYSVSREKKERFSLILESASTNQTSMYLCASSLASGGHEKLFFGSGTQLSVL.

CDR3 amino acids: CASSESGTHISYEQYF. DNA for the CDR3: TGCGCCAGCAGTGAGTCCGGGACACACATCTCCTACGAGCAGTACTTC. The gene calls are TRBV10-1 and TRBJ2-7; D is possibly TRBD1 (6 bases). Germline V gene data show CDR1 as WNHNN and CDR2 as SYGVQD (reference sequence). This CDR3 comprises 16 residues. Trimming cost V 0 bases and J 0 bases, with 12 bases left between them.

Many counts were recorded for this clone. The sample contains more than one DNA sequence encoding this CDR3. For the CDR3, the DNA is TGTGCCAGCTCAGGACAGTCGAACACTGAAGCTTTCTTT. This gives the protein CASSGQSNTEAFF. The gene calls are TRBV18 and TRBJ1-1; possibly TRBD1 for D (6 bases). The CDR3 totals 13 residues. The V end was cut by 5 bases, the J end by 1 base, with 8 bases between. Germline V gene data show CDR1 as KGHSH and CDR2 as LQKENI.

The rearrangement links TRBV27 to TRBJ2-3; D remains unclear. The CDR3 extends over 13 amino acids. In germline, CDR1 is MNHEY, CDR2 SMNVEV (reference sequence). The V gene lost 4 bases and the J gene lost 0 bases, with 5 bases spanning the gap. The CDR3 reads CASSYMSTDTQYF. In DNA, the CDR3 is TGTGCCAGCAGTTATATGAGCACAGATACGCAGTATTTT.

The V and J genes are TRBV6-6 and TRBJ2-1; D is ambiguous. This CDR3 contains 12 residues. CDR1 and CDR2 from the germline V gene are MNHNY and SVGAGI (reference sequence). The V gene lost 6 bases and the J gene lost 7 bases, with 10 bases spanning the gap. The DNA for the CDR3 is TGTGCCAGCAGCCCCGTTCAAAATGAGCAGTTCTTC. It yields the protein CASSPVQNEQFF.

This clone was picked up a small number of times. The rearrangement links TRBV5-5 to TRBJ1-4, with a weak D call TRBD1 (6 bases). Germline V lookup: CDR1 SGHKS, CDR2 YYEKEE (reference sequence). The V end lost 0 bases, the J end lost 0 bases, and 12 bases lay between the germline ends. The CDR3 spans 17 residues. In nucleotides, the CDR3 is TGTGCCAGCAGCTTGGACGGGGGCGGGGCAACTAATGAAAAACTGTTTTTT. The encoded protein is CASSLDGGGATNEKLFF.

The chain couples TRBV5-1 to TRBJ2-5; no clear D. The V gene lost 1 base and the J gene lost 3 bases, with 7 bases spanning the gap. The CDR3 is 13 amino acids. The germline CDR1 and CDR2 sequences are SGHRS and YFSETQ. CDR3 sequence: CASSLSAKETQYF. As DNA, the CDR3 is TGCGCCAGCAGCTTGTCAGCAAAAGAGACCCAGTACTTC.

A few counts support this clone. This may stem from a read error, because a much larger clone lies one nucleotide away. The chain recombines TRBV19 with TRBJ1-1, with TRBD1 as a possible D gene (6 bases). Trimming stripped 5 bases from V and 4 bases from J, with 17 bases between. This CDR3 is built from 15 residues. Per germline, CDR1 LNHDA and CDR2 SQIVND (reference sequence). CDR3 sequence: CASSPRGTSRTEAFF. The CDR3 nucleotides read TGTGCCAGTAGTCCCAGAGGGACAAGTCGCACTGAAGCTTTCTTT.

This chain uses TRBV5-6 with TRBJ2-7; the D gene is possibly TRBD2 (6 bases). CDR1 SGHDT and CDR2 YYEEEE come from the germline V gene. Trimming stripped 4 bases from V and 3 bases from J, with 14 bases between. The CDR3 sequence is 14 residues long. The CDR3 loop reads CASSVRDWNYEQYF. The CDR3 DNA reads as TGTGCCAGCAGCGTCCGGGACTGGAACTACGAGCAGTACTTC.

The rearrangement joins TRBV19 to TRBJ1-4; D not certain. Germline V gives CDR1 LNHDA, CDR2 SQIVND (reference sequence). Deletions cut 9 bases from V and 8 bases from J, with 16 bases between. The CDR3 covers 13 residues. The CDR3 is CASNSGREEKLFF. As DNA, the CDR3 is TGTGCCAGCAACTCGGGGAGAGAGGAAAAACTGTTTTTT.

This chain joins TRBV28 and TRBJ1-5; no firm D call. The CDR3 sequence is 12 residues long. Trimming left V 2 bases short and J 11 bases short, with 10 bases between. Germline V gene sequence: CDR1 MDHEN, CDR2 SYDVKM. The CDR3 is CASSLATTAQHF. The DNA for the CDR3 is TGTGCCAGCAGTTTAGCGACAACAGCCCAGCATTTT.